This paragraph reports one TCR beta chain. The source of the sample is a study of blood T cell repertoires in COVID-19. Study summary: T cells, B-cell-depleted T cells, or PBMCs provided the cDNA or gDNA that served as material.

The germline V gene has CDR1 WSHSY and CDR2 SAAADI. This CDR3 contains 12 residues. V was pared by 5 bases and J by 6 bases, with 3 bases of the junction left unmatched. Profiled with immunoSEQ multiplex PCR; TCRdb holds only in-frame clones, not every one. Among some 100,000 clones listed, 65% to 90% were seen once. The chain uses TRBV10-2 and TRBJ1-1; 7 bases fit TRBD1. The sample consisted of PBMCs or T cells enriched from blood (not recorded which). The clonotype comes from a woman in her fifties or sixties who had recovered from COVID-19. Here the CDR3 DNA reads TGCGCCAGCAGTAGACAGGGCTCTGAAGCTTTCTTT. It translates to CASSRQGSEAFF.